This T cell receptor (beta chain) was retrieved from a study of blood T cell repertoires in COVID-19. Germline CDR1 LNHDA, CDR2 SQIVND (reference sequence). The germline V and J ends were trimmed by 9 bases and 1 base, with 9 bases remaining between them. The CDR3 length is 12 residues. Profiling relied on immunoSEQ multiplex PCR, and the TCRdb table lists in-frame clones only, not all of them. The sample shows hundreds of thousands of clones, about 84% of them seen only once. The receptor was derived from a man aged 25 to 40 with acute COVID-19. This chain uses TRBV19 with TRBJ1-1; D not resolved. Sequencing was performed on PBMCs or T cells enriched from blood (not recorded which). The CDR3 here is CASRDGNTEAFF. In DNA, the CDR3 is TGTGCCAGCCGGGATGGGAACACTGAAGCTTTCTTT.